This T cell receptor (beta chain) was sequenced in a study of T cell responses to AZD1222 COVID-19 vaccine (dated by TCRdb to the early 2020s). Regarding the study in general: Because spike-specific TCR depth and breadth did not differ between the two schedules, AZD1222 recipients who got a second dose at roughly 4 weeks were pooled with those who got a second dose at roughly 12 weeks. A total of 240 or so trial participants underwent TCR sequencing, of whom 207 had received two doses of AZD1222 and some 26 had received two doses of the MenACWY control vaccine. Trial participants were enrolled by age into 18-55, 56-69 and 70-plus year subgroups, with approximately 150, 28 and 58 TCR-sequenced participants respectively. Study-level results and caveats: Conclusions about previously exposed vaccinees are limited because only five or six AZD1222 recipients were SARS-CoV-2 seropositive at baseline. The whole spike protein was spanned by vaccine-associated CD4 TCRs, and dominant responses were seen in regions 160-218 and 743-854. Spike-specific TCR breadth and depth rose significantly after two AZD1222 doses compared with day 0 and with MenACWY recipients. Most participants were white British and females outnumbered males, and the authors suggested that clonal diversity may have been underestimated. Because no day 14 peak-response samples were available, the repertoires could be characterized only after the peak T cell response. The 56-69-year group was small, and its depth increase did not reach significance, likely because of low power. Reportedly, close to half of the unique spike-specific TCRs recognized epitopes lying outside the regions that are mutated in the B.1.351 and B.1.1.7 variants.

Reading the label with the study, this specimen's time point is: baseline before first vaccination. The vaccinee samples were drawn from two UK trials, COV001 and COV002, one of which was a single-blind randomized controlled phase 2/3 trial testing AZD1222 (ChAdOx1 nCoV-19) in healthy adults. For TCRbeta chain sequencing, PBMC samples from trial participants were taken at day 0 and at day 28 after the second dose. The count of this clone is one. The antigen this receptor binds is unknown. There are no base qualities to consult, and no much larger clone falls within one base. The CDR3 regions of human TCRbeta chains were subjected to immunosequencing. The study's own analysis went as follows. TCRs in the repertoires were compared against a reference library of SARS-CoV-2-specific TCRs that had been generated with the MIRA antigen-specificity platform. Breadth was defined as the fraction of unique TCRs that were SARS-CoV-2-associated, and depth was defined as the fraction of total T cells that were SARS-CoV-2-associated. Each spike-specific TCR was assigned to its reactive spike region and to a CD4 or CD8 class using the MIRA data. Log10-transformed breadth and depth values were compared by one-way ANOVA with Sidak's multiple comparisons tests. TCRdb re-hosts the immuneACCESS table, in-frame sequences only. Its copies lack some clones; in the studies checked, an unresolved V gene accounts for under half of them, and the cause for the rest is not known. The DNA was the basis for D and trimming; V, J and clone size are from that table. This sample gives about 35,000 clones in total; around nine tenths of them show up just once. The ten biggest clones cover about 6.6% of the sample.

The CDR3, cysteine through phenylalanine, is 15 amino acids long. Only the CDR3 region is kept as DNA, spanning 45 bases read in frame from base 1. The germline V gene (reference sequence) yields LNHNV for CDR1 and YYDKDF for CDR2. After removal of 3 bases from V and 4 bases from J, the junction retains 5 bases not matched to a gene. The specimen was peripheral blood, collected on day 0 of AZD1222 vaccination. Recombination connected TRBV15 to TRBJ1-2; TRBD1 agrees with 10 junctional bases. The clonotype was recovered from an adult in good health. The bases are TGTGCCACCAGCAGTTCCGGGACAGGGGTCTATGGCTACACCTTC. Its protein is CATSSSGTGVYGYTF.